This T cell receptor (beta chain) was sequenced during a study of T cell repertoires in cytomegalovirus infection. The wider study: Indications came from public TCR beta signatures; they pointed to CMV infection and to a matching HLA type.

Broader study findings: Using cumulative public TCR beta family frequency, the authors identified those who carried CMV together with the relevant HLA.

Germline CDR1 reads DFQATT; CDR2 reads SNEGSKA (reference sequence). J gave up 5 bases and V 6 bases, and 4 bases lay outside the gene matches. There are 12 residues in the CDR3. A remark on this clonotype: Its specificity is not known.

Each CDR3 protein gets one entry after TCRdb re-called the reads with MiXCR. The profile covers 300,000 to 400,000 distinct CDR3 sequences, with 15% to 20% appearing a single time and roughly 8.7% taken by the ten largest. This sequence originates from a human donor in good health (CMV status not recorded). Some clones in this sample may be carry-over from other donors' samples. Sequenced material: PBMCs. The chain recombines TRBV20-1 with TRBJ2-1, with TRBD1 matching 7 bases. The CDR3 DNA reads TGCAGTGCCACGGACAGGCACAATGAGCAGTTCTTC. Protein sequence: CSATDRHNEQFF.